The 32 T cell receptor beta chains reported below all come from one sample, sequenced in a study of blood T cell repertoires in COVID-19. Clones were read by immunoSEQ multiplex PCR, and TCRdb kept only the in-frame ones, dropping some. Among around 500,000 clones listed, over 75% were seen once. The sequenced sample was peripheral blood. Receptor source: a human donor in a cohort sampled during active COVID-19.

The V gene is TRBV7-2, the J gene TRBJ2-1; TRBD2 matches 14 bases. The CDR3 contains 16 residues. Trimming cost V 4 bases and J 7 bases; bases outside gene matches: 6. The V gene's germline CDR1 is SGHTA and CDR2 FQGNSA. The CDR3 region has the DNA TGTGCCAGCAGCTCGGGACTAGCGGGAGAAGGTAATGAGCAGTTCTTC. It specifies CASSSGLAGEGNEQFF.

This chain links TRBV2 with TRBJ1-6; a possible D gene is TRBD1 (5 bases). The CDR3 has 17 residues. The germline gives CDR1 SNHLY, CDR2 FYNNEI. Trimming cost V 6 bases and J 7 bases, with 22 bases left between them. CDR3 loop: CASSAGEWGARNSPLHF. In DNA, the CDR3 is TGTGCCAGCAGCGCCGGAGAGTGGGGCGCGAGGAATTCACCCCTCCACTTT.

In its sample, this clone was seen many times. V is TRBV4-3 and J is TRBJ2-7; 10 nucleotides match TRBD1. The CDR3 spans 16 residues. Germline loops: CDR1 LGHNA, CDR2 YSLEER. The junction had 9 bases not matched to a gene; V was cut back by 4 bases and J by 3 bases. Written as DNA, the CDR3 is TGCGCCAGCAGCCCGTCCGGGACAGGGGAAAGCTACGAGCAGTACTTC. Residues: CASSPSGTGESYEQYF.

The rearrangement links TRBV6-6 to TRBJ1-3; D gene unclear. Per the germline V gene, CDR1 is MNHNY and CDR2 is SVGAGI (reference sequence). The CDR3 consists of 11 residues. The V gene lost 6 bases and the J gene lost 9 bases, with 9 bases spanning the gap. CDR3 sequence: CASRSPVTIYF. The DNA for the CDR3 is TGTGCCAGCAGGAGTCCTGTCACCATATATTTT.

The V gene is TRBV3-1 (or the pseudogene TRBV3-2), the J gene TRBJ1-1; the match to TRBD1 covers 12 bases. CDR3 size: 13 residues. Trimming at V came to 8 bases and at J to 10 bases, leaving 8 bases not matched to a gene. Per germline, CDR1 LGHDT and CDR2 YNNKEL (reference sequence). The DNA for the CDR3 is TGTGCCAGCGGAGCCGGGACAGGGGGCGGAGCTTTCTTT. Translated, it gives CASGAGTGGGAFF.

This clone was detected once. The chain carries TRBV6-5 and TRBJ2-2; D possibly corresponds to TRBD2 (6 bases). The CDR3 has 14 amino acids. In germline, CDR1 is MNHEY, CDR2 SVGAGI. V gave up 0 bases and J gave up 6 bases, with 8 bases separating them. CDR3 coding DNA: TGTGCCAGCAGTTACTCGGGGACTCCCGGGGAGCTGTTTTTT. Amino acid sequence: CASSYSGTPGELFF.

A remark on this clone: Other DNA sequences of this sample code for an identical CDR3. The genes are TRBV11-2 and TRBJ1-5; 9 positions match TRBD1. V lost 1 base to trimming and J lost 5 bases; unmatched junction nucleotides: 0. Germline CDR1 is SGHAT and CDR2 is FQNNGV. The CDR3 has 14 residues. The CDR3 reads CASSLGTGDQPQHF. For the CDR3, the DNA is TGTGCCAGCAGCTTAGGGACAGGGGATCAGCCCCAGCATTTT.

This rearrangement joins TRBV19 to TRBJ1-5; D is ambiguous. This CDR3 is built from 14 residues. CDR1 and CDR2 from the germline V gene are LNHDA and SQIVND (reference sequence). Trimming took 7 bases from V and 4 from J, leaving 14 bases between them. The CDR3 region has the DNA TGTGCCAGTACGGCAGGTAATAGAAATCAGCCCCAGCATTTT. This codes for CASTAGNRNQPQHF.

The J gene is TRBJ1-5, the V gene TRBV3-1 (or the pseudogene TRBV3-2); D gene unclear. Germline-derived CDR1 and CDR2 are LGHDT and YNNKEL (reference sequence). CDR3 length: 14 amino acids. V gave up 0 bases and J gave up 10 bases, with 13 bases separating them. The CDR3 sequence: CASSQDKGVGPQHF. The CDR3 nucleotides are TGTGCCAGCAGCCAAGATAAGGGAGTTGGTCCCCAGCATTTT.

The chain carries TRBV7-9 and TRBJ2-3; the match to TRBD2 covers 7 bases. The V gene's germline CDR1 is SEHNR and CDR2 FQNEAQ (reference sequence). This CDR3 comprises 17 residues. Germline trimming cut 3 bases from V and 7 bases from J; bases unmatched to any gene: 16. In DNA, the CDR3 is TGTGCCAGCAGCTTTCCCCCCGGGGCGGGAGCAACAAATACGCAGTATTTT. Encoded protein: CASSFPPGAGATNTQYF. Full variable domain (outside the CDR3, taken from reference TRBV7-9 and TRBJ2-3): DTGVSQNPRHKITKRGQNVTFRCDPISEHNRLYWYRQTLGQGPEFLTYFQNEAQLEKSRLLSDRFSAERPKGSFSTLEIQRTEQGDSAMYLCASSFPPGAGATNTQYFGPGTRLTVL.

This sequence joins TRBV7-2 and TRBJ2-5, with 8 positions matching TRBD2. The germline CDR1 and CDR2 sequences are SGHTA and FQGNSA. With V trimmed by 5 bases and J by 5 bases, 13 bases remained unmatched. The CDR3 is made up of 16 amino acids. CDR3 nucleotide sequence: TGTGCCAGCAGCCCATTGGGCGGGAGGCCTGGGGAGACCCAGTACTTC. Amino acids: CASSPLGGRPGETQYF.

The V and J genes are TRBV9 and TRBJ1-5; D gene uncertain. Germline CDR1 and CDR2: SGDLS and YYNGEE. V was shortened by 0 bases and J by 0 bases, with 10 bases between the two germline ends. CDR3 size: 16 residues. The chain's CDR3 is CASSVGPDFSNQPQHF. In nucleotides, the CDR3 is TGTGCCAGCAGCGTAGGGCCCGATTTTAGCAATCAGCCCCAGCATTTT.

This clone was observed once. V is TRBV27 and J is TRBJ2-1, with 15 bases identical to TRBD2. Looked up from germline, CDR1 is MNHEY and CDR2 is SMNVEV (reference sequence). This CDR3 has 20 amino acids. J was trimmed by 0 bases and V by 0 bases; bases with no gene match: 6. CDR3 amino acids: CASSLSGLAGGRSSYNEQFF. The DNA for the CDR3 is TGTGCCAGCAGTTTATCGGGACTAGCGGGAGGAAGGAGCTCCTACAATGAGCAGTTCTTC.

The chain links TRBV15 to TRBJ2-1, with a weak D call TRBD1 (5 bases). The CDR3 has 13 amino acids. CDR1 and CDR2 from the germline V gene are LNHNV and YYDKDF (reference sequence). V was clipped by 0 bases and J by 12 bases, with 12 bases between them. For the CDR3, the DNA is TGTGCCACCAGCAGAGATTTAGGGGCTGGGCAGTTCTTC. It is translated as CATSRDLGAGQFF.

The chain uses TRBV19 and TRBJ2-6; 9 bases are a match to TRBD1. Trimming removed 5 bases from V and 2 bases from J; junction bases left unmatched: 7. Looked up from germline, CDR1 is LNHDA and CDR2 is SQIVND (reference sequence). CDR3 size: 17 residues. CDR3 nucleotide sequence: TGTGCCAGTAGTTCCTCGGGACAGGGACCTGGGGCCAACGTCCTGACTTTC. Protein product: CASSSSGQGPGANVLTF.

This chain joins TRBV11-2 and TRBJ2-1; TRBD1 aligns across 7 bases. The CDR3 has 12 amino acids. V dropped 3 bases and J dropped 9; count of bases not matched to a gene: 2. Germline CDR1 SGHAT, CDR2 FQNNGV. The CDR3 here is CASSFPGGEQFF. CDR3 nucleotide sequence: TGTGCCAGCAGCTTCCCAGGGGGTGAGCAGTTCTTC.

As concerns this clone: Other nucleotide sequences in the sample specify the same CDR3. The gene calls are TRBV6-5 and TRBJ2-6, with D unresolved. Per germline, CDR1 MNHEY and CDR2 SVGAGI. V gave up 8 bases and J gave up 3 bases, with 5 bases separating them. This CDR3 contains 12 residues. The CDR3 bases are TGTGCCAGCTCCAGTGGGGCCAACGTCCTGACTTTC. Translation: CASSSGANVLTF.

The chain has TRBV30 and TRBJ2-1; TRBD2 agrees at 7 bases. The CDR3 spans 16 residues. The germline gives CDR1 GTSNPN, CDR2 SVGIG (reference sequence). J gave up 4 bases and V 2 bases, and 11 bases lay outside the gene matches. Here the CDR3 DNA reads TGTGCCTGGAGTACCCCAATTAGCGGGTTTTACAATGAGCAGTTCTTC. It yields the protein CAWSTPISGFYNEQFF.

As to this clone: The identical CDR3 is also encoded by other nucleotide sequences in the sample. CDR3 loop: CASSSEGTGELFF. In nucleotides, the CDR3 is TGTGCCAGTAGTAGTGAGGGAACCGGGGAGCTGTTTTTT. The chain links TRBV19 to TRBJ2-2; D might be TRBD2 (5 bases). The V and J ends lost 4 bases and 5 bases respectively, with 8 bases between them. This CDR3 spans 13 amino acids. Germline-derived CDR1 and CDR2 are LNHDA and SQIVND (reference sequence).

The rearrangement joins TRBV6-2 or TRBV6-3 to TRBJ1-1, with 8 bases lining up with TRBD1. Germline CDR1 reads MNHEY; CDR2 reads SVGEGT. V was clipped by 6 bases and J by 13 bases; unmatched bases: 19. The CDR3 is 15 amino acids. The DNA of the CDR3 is TGTGCCAGCAGCCGATCCGTGGTCCGAGGGACAGGCTATTTCTTT. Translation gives CASSRSVVRGTGYFF.

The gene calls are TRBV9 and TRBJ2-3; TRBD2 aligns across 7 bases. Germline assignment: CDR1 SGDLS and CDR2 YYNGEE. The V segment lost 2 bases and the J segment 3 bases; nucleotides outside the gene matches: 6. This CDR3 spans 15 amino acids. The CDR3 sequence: CASSVLWGGTDTQYF. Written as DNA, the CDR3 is TGTGCCAGCAGCGTGTTATGGGGGGGAACAGATACGCAGTATTTT.

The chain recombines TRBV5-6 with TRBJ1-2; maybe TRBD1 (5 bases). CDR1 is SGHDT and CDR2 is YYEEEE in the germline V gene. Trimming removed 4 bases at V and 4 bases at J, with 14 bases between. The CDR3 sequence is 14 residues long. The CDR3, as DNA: TGTGCCAGCAGCCACGGGGGAGGGTTCTATGGCTACACCTTC. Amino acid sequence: CASSHGGGFYGYTF.

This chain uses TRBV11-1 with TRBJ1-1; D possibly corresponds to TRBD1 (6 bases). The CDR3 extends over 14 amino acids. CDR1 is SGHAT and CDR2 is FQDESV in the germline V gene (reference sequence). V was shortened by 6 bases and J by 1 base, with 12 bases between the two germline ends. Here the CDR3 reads CASSIIRGNTEAFF. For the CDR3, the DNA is TGTGCCAGCAGTATTATCAGGGGGAACACTGAAGCTTTCTTT. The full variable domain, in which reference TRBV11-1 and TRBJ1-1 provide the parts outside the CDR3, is EAEVAQSPRYKITEKSQAVAFWCDPISGHATLYWYRQILGQGPELLVQFQDESVVDDSQLPKDRFSAERLKGVDSTLKIQPAELGDSAMYLCASSIIRGNTEAFFGQGTRLTVV.

The CDR3 spells CASSSPTGLAGDYYEQYF. As DNA, the CDR3 is TGTGCCAGCAGCTCCCCGACGGGACTAGCGGGAGACTACTACGAGCAGTACTTC. The V call is TRBV7-2, the J call TRBJ2-7, with TRBD2 matching over 14 bases. This CDR3 region has 18 residues. V gave up 4 bases and J gave up 3 bases; unmatched junction bases: 11. Germline V gene sequence: CDR1 SGHTA, CDR2 FQGNSA. Complete variable domain (other parts from reference TRBV7-2 and TRBJ2-7): GAGVSQSPSNKVTEKGKDVELRCDPISGHTALYWYRQSLGQGLEFLIYFQGNSAPDKSGLPSDRFSAERTGGSVSTLTIQRTQQEDSAVYLCASSSPTGLAGDYYEQYFGPGTRLTVT.

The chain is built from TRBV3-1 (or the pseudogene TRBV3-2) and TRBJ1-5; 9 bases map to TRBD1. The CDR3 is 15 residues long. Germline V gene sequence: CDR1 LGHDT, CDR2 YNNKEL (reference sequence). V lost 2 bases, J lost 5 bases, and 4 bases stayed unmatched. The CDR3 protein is CASSQSTGGYQPQHF. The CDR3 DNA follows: TGTGCCAGCAGCCAATCGACAGGGGGGTATCAGCCCCAGCATTTT.

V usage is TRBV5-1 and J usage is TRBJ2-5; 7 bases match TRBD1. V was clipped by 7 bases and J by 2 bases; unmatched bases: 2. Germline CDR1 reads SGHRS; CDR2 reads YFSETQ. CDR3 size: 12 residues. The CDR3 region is CASGTEQETQYF. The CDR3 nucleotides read TGCGCCAGCGGGACAGAGCAAGAGACCCAGTACTTC. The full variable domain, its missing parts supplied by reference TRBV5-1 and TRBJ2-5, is KAGVTQTPRYLIKTRGQQVTLSCSPISGHRSVSWYQQTPGQGLQFLFEYFSETQRNKGNFPGRFSGRQFSNSRSEMNVSTLELGDSALYLCASGTEQETQYFGPGTRLLVL.

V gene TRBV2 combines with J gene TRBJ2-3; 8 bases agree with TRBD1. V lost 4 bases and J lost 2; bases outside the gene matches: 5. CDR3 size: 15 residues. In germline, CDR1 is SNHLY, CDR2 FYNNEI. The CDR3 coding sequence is TGTGCCAGCAGTGCACAGGGGGGTAACACAGATACGCAGTATTTT. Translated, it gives CASSAQGGNTDTQYF.

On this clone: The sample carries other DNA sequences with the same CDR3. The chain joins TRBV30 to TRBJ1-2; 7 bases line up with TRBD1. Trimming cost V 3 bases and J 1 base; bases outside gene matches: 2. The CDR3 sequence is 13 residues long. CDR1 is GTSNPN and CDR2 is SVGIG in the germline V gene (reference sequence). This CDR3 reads CAWSRGDNYGYTF. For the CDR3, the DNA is TGTGCCTGGAGCAGGGGGGATAACTATGGCTACACCTTC.

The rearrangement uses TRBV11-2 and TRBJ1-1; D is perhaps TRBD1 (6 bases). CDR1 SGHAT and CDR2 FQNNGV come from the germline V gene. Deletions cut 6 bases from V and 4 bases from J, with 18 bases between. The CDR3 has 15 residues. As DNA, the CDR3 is TGTGCCAGCAGGTCTGTAAGGGGGAAAGGCACTGAAGCTTTCTTT. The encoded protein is CASRSVRGKGTEAFF.

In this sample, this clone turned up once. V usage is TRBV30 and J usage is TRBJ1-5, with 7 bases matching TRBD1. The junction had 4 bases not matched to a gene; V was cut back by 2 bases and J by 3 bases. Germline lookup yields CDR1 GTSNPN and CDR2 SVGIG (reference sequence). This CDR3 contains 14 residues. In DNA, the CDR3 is TGTGCCTGGAGTACCGGGACAGACAATCAGCCCCAGCATTTT. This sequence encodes CAWSTGTDNQPQHF.

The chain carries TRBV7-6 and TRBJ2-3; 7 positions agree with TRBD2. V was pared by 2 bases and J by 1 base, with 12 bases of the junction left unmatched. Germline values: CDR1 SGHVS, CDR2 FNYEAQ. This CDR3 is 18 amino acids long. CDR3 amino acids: CASSLNPAGTSGTDTQYF. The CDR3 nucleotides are TGTGCCAGCAGCTTAAACCCAGCGGGGACCTCAGGCACAGATACGCAGTATTTT.

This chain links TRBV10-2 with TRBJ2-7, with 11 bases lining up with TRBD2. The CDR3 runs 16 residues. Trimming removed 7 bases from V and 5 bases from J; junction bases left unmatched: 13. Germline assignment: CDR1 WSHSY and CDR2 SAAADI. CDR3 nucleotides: TGCGCCAGCATTCTCGGGCTAGCGGGAGGAGTTCACGAGCAGTACTTC. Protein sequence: CASILGLAGGVHEQYF.